This T cell receptor (beta chain) derives from a study of blood T cell repertoires in COVID-19. Study in general: Spain, Italy and the United States supplied samples that represented acute and convalescent COVID-19. The cDNA or gDNA used as material had been derived from T cells, B-cell-depleted T cells, or PBMCs.

Seattle patients were enrolled while actively infected and followed longitudinally. As originally analysed: Amplification with reference gene primers provided the estimates of nucleated cell counts. Here immunoSEQ multiplex PCR was the method, and the copy in TCRdb shows in-frame clones only, minus some. That table is the source of V, J and clone size, and D and trimming were worked out from the DNA. The sample includes some 110,000 clones, 75% to 90% of them seen just once. This TCR derives from an elderly woman with COVID-19, enrolled during active disease. Sequencing was carried out using peripheral blood.

CDR3 nucleotide sequence: TGTGCCAGCAGCTTGGACCCGGGAGGCGAGCAGTACTTC. It yields the protein CASSLDPGGEQYF. The J gene is TRBJ2-7, the V gene TRBV5-6; 7 bases line up with TRBD2. V shed 0 bases and J 6 bases; nucleotides not matched to a gene: 3. The CDR3 has 13 residues. Germline V gives CDR1 SGHDT, CDR2 YYEEEE.